This T cell receptor beta chain appears in the sequencing data of a study of long-term antiretroviral therapy in people with HIV. Treatment of all HIV participants took place in the United States. Researchers ran immunoSEQ v3.0 at survey level. Some clones are missing from TCRdb's copy, which holds only in-frame ones; the method was immunoSEQ multiplex PCR. The data show about 16,000 clones, about 90% seen once. Study-level results: Repertoire composition at all time points was dominated by clones that had expanded before ART.

About this clone: What it binds is not known.

The source material was unsorted PBMCs, sampled more than 2.2 years before starting antiretroviral therapy. The sequence was obtained from a woman aged 25-40 years with HIV.

The CDR3 bases are TGTGCCTGGAGTGTAGACAGGGGGGGGGTTATCGAAGAGACCCAGTACTTC. It specifies CAWSVDRGGVIEETQYF. V and J are TRBV30 and TRBJ2-5, with TRBD1 identical over 9 bases. The length of the CDR3 is 17 residues. Per germline, CDR1 GTSNPN and CDR2 SVGIG (reference sequence). The V gene end was trimmed by 0 bases and the J gene end by 3 bases; junction bases not matched to a gene: 11. Combining the CDR3 with reference TRBV30 and TRBJ2-5 gives the whole variable domain SQTIHQWPATLVQPVGSPLSLECTVEGTSNPNLYWYRQAAGRGLQLLFYSVGIGQISSEVPQNLSASRPQDRQFILSSKKLLLSDSGFYLCAWSVDRGGVIEETQYFGPGTRLLVL.